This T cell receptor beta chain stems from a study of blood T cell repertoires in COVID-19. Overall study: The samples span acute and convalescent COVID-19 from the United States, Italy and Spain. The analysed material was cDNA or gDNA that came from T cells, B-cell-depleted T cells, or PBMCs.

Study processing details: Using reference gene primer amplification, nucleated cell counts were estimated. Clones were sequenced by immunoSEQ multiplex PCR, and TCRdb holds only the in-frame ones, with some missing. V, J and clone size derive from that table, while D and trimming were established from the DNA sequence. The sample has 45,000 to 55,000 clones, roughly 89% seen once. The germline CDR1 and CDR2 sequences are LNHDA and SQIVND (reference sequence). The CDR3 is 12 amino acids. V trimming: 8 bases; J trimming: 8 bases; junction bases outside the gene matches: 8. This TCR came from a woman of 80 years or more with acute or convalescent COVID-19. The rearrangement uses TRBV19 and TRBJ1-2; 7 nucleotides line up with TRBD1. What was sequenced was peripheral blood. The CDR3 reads CASWSKDRGYTF. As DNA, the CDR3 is TGTGCCAGTTGGTCGAAGGACAGGGGCTACACCTTC.